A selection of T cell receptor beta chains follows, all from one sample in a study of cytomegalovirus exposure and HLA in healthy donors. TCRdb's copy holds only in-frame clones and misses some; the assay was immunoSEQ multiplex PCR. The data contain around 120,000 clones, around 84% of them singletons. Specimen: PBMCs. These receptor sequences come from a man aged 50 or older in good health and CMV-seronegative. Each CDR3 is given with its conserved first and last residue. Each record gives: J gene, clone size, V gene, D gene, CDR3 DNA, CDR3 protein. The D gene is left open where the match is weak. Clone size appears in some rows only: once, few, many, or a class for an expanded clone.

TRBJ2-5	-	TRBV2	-	TGTGCCAGCAGTGCGGAGGGGCGAGAGACCCAGTACTTC	CASSAEGRETQYF
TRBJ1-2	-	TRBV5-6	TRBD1	TGTGCCAGCAGCTTGGTGGACAGGGGTTTGGACTATGGCTACACCTTC	CASSLVDRGLDYGYTF
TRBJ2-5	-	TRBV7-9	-	TGTGCCAGCAGCTACATTCAGGGGGGCGCGGAGACCCAGTACTTC	CASSYIQGGAETQYF
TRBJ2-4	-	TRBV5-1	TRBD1	TGCGCCAGCAGCTTGGGGACAGGGGTCCTAGCCAAAAACATTCAGTACTTC	CASSLGTGVLAKNIQYF
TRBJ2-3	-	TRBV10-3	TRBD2	TGTGCCATCAGTGAGACTAGCGGGGGGGCGAATACGCAGTATTTT	CAISETSGGANTQYF
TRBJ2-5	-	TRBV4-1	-	TGCGCCAGCAGCCAAGGGTGGGGGGAACTAGCATCCGGAGAGACCCAGTACTTC	CASSQGWGELASGETQYF
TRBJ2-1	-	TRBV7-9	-	TGTGCCAGCACCGCACACAGGGACGACAATGAGCAGTTCTTC	CASTAHRDDNEQFF
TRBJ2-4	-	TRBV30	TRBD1	TGTGCCTGGAGGGACACAGGGGACATTCAGTACTTC	CAWRDTGDIQYF
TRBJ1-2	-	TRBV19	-	TGTGCCAGTAGTATAGTTCGTACGCAGGGAGGCTACACCTTC	CASSIVRTQGGYTF
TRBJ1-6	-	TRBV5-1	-	TGCGCCAGCAGCTTGGACCACCGGACGGGGTATTCACCCCTCCACTTT	CASSLDHRTGYSPLHF
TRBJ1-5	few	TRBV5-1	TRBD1	TGCGCCAGCAGGCCCGGGACAGGGGATCAGCCCCAGCATTTT	CASRPGTGDQPQHF
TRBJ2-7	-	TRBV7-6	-	TGTGCCAGCAGCGCACGGACAGTTATGAGCTCCTACGAGCAGTACTTC	CASSARTVMSSYEQYF
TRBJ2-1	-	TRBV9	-	TGTGCCAGCAGCCCAAAGCCGAGCTCCTACAATGAGCAGTTCTTC	CASSPKPSSYNEQFF
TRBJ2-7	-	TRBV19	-	TGTGCCAGTATCTTCCCCTACGAGCAGTACTTC	CASIFPYEQYF
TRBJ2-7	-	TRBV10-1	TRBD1	TGCGCCAGCAACGATCCGGGACAGGGCTCCTACGAGCAGTACTTC	CASNDPGQGSYEQYF
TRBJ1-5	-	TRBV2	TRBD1	TGTGCCAGCAGTGGGGACAGACATGGGAATCAGCCCCAGCATTTT	CASSGDRHGNQPQHF
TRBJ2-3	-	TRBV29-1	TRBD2	TGCAGCGTTATTAGCGGGGCCACAGATACGCAGTATTTT	CSVISGATDTQYF
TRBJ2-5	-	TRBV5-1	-	TGCGCCAGCAGCCCGGGGGTTCAAGAGACCCAGTACTTC	CASSPGVQETQYF
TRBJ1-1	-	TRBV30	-	TGTGCCTGGGATGAACAGGGGAACACTGAAGCTTTCTTT	CAWDEQGNTEAFF
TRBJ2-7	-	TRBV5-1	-	TGCGCCAGCAGCTTGGACAGAACAAGCCACGAGCAGTACTTC	CASSLDRTSHEQYF
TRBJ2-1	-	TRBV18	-	TGTGCCAGCTCACCGCCCGTTACAGGGAGCTCCTACAATGAGCAGTTCTTC	CASSPPVTGSSYNEQFF
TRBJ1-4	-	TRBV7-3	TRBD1	TGTGCCAGCAGCTTAAATAGTGTCGGACAGGGGAATGAAAAACTGTTTTTT	CASSLNSVGQGNEKLFF
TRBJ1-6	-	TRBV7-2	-	TGTGCCAGCAGCCCGGGGGAGGGTATCAATTCACCCCTCCACTTT	CASSPGEGINSPLHF
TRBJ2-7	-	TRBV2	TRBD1	TGTGCCAGCAGTGACAGGGGGCGAGGGGAGCAGTACTTC	CASSDRGRGEQYF
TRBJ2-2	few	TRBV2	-	TGTGCCAGCAAGCGGGCGGGAAACACCGGGGAGCTGTTTTTT	CASKRAGNTGELFF
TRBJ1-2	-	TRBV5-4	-	TGTGCCAGCACCGGCCCCGCGGGTAGGCCGTCGACCTATGGCTACACCTTC	CASTGPAGRPSTYGYTF
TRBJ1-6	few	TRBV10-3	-	TGTGCCATCAGTGAGTCAGGGGTCCCCTCGAATTCACCCCTCCACTTT	CAISESGVPSNSPLHF
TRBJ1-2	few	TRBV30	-	TGTGCCTGGACCCCCGGCGGGGACTATGGCTACACCTTC	CAWTPGGDYGYTF
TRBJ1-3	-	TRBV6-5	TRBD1	TGTGCCAGCAGTTACCCGGGACAGGGAACAAACACCATATATTTT	CASSYPGQGTNTIYF
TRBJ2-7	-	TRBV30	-	TGTGCCTGGTCCCAGTACTACGAGCAGTACTTC	CAWSQYYEQYF
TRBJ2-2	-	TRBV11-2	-	TGTGCCAGCAGCTCTTCCCTCCTAAGAGCCACCGGGGAGCTGTTTTTT	CASSSSLLRATGELFF
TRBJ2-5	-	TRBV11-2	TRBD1	TGTGCCAGCAGCCCCGGGACAGACCAAGAGACCCAGTACTTC	CASSPGTDQETQYF
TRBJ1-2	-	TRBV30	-	TGTGCCTGGAGTCCGCGGGTGCACAGAAATAACTATGGCTACACCTTC	CAWSPRVHRNNYGYTF
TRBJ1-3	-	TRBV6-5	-	TGTGCCACCTCAGGGGGAAACACCATATATTTT	CATSGGNTIYF
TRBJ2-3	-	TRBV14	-	TGTGCCAGTCTGCTGGGGGGACTCCTCACAGATACGCAGTATTTT	CASLLGGLLTDTQYF